Reported below is one T cell receptor beta chain. Its antigen is as yet unknown. This sample is part of a study of T cell responses to AZD1222 COVID-19 vaccine. Background on the study: Timing groups of about 4 and about 12 weeks for second doses were pooled.

The CDR3 runs to 14 residues. Looked up from germline, CDR1 is MNHEY and CDR2 is SVGAGI. J gave up 0 bases and V 11 bases, and 10 bases lay outside the gene matches. Sequenced by immunoSEQ multiplex PCR; TCRdb stores in-frame clones only, minus some. The sample records 100,000 to 150,000 clones, around 90% being singletons. Study results and limitations: After the peak T cell response, and only then, were repertoires sampled. Dominant at 160-218 and 743-854, vaccine-associated CD4 TCRs also spanned spike.

This specimen consisted of peripheral blood, obtained on day 0 of AZD1222 vaccination. The gene calls are TRBV6-5 and TRBJ2-7, with 7 bases matching TRBD1. The TCR was taken from an adult in good health. This CDR3 is CAGKRGPVSYEQYF. Written as DNA, the CDR3 is TGTGCCGGTAAGAGGGGGCCCGTCTCCTACGAGCAGTACTTC.